Shown below are 6 T cell receptor beta chains from a single sample sequenced in a study of shared clonotypes between healthy human individuals. Generated by immunoSEQ multiplex PCR, the TCRdb table keeps only in-frame clones and is missing some. The sample yields about 1 million clones, more than 60% seen once. Sequences were obtained from memory CD4+ T cells sorted from blood. Subset of the sample: CD45RA-negative fraction. These receptors were taken from a young man in good health.

The chain is built from TRBV5-5 and TRBJ2-7; D is perhaps TRBD2 (6 bases). This CDR3 comprises 12 residues. The V gene's germline CDR1 is SGHKS and CDR2 YYEKEE (reference sequence). The germline V and J ends were trimmed by 4 bases and 6 bases, with 11 bases remaining between them. CDR3 protein: CASSREKGEQYF. The CDR3 DNA is TGTGCCAGCAGCCGGGAGAAAGGCGAGCAGTACTTC.

The V and J genes are TRBV7-9 and TRBJ2-1; D not certain. The CDR3 covers 14 residues. Deletions cut 8 bases from V and 1 base from J, with 12 bases between. Germline lookup yields CDR1 SEHNR and CDR2 FQNEAQ (reference sequence). CDR3 sequence: CASGIPWSYNEQFF. The CDR3 coding sequence is TGTGCCAGCGGGATTCCTTGGTCCTACAATGAGCAGTTCTTC.

This clone appeared once. The J gene is TRBJ2-1, the V gene TRBV7-2; D may be TRBD2 (5 bases). Per the germline V gene, CDR1 is SGHTA and CDR2 is FQGNSA. This CDR3 region has 15 residues. V lost 0 bases, J lost 4 bases, and 10 bases lay in between. As DNA, the CDR3 is TGTGCCAGCAGCTTAGCGGGAGCACCTTACAATGAGCAGTTCTTC. Protein product: CASSLAGAPYNEQFF.

The gene calls are TRBV2 and TRBJ1-2, with no clear D. Germline assignment: CDR1 SNHLY and CDR2 FYNNEI. CDR3 length: 12 residues. The V gene lost 5 bases and the J gene lost 5 bases, with 9 bases spanning the gap. The DNA of the CDR3 is TGTGCCAGCAGTTTGGGTTCTTATGGCTACACCTTC. Protein product: CASSLGSYGYTF.

The rearrangement uses TRBV19 and TRBJ1-6, with 9 nucleotides matching TRBD1. The CDR3 covers 15 residues. Germline trimming cut 4 bases from V and 9 bases from J; bases unmatched to any gene: 7. Germline CDR1 reads LNHDA; CDR2 reads SQIVND (reference sequence). CDR3 coding DNA: TGTGCCAGTAGTAAGGGGACAGGGAAGAGTTCACCCCTCCACTTT. Residues: CASSKGTGKSSPLHF.

This clone turned up a few times. This chain links TRBV5-6 with TRBJ2-7, with a possible D match to TRBD2 (5 bases). This CDR3 contains 16 residues. The germline gives CDR1 SGHDT, CDR2 YYEEEE. V lost 2 bases to trimming and J lost 3 bases, with 18 bases between them. The CDR3 here is CASSFDVRASFYEQYF. The CDR3 DNA reads as TGTGCCAGCAGCTTTGATGTGAGGGCAAGCTTCTACGAGCAGTACTTC.